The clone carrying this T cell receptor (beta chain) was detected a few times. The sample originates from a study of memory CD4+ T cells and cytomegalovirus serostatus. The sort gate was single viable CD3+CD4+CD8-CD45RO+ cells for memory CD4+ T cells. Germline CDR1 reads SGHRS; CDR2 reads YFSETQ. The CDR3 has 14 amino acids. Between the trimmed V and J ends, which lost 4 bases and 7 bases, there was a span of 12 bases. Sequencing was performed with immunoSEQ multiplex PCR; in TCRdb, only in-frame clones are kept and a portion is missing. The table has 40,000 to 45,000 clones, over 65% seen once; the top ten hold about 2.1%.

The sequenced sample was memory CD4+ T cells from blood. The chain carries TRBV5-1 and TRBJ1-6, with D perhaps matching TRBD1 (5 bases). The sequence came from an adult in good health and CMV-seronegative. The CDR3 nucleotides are TGCGCCAGCAGCCTGGACTCAGGGAATTCACCCCTCCACTTT. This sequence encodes CASSLDSGNSPLHF.